This TCR beta chain was sequenced during a study of T cell repertoires in cytomegalovirus infection. Study-wide context: As its CMV epitopes, the study selected recently identified HLA-C-restricted and well-studied HLA-B-restricted targets. Both a matching HLA type and CMV infection were indicated by public TCR beta signatures.

The CDR3 is 16 amino acids. Trimming removed 2 bases at V and 8 bases at J, with 20 bases between. The germline V gene encodes CDR1 SGHAT and CDR2 FQNNGV. TCRdb reprocessed the reads via MiXCR and lists one record per CDR3 protein. The sample yields nearly 700,000 distinct CDR3 sequences, about 30% seen once. Notes on the study in general: Clonotypes of TCR beta that were HLA-C-restricted and CMV-specific dominated the ex vivo response. Accumulated public TCR beta family frequency recognized individuals carrying CMV together with the relevant HLA.

As regards this clonotype: As yet, its antigen is unknown.

V and J are TRBV11-2 and TRBJ2-3; D may be TRBD1 or TRBD2 (5 bases each). This sequence originates from a human donor in good health (CMV status not recorded). Some clones in this sample may be carry-over from other donors' samples. This material consisted of cultured PBMCs, taken from culture after CMV antigen stimulation. The CDR3 DNA follows: TGTGCCAGCAGCTTAATCCCGACGGGGCGCCTGGGTACGCAGTATTTT. Its translation is CASSLIPTGRLGTQYF.